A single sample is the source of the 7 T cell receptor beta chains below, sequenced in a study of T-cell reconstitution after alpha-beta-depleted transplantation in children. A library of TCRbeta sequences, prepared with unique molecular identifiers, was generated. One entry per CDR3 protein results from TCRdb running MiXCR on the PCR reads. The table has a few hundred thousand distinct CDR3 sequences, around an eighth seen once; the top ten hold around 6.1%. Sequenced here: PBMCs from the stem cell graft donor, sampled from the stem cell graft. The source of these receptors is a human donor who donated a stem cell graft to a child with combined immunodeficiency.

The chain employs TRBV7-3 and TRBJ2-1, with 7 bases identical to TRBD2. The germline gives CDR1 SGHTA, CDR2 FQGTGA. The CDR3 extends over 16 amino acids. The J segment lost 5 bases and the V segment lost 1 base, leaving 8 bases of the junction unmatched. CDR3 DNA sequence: TGTGCCAGCAGCTTAAGACCGGGGGGAGAGGACAATGAGCAGTTCTTC. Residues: CASSLRPGGEDNEQFF.

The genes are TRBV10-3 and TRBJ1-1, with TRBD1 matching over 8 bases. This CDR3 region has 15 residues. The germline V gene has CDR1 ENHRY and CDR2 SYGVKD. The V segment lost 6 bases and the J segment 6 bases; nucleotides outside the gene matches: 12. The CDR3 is CAIRERDRPLAEAFF. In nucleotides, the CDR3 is TGTGCCATCAGAGAAAGGGACAGGCCGCTCGCTGAAGCTTTCTTT.

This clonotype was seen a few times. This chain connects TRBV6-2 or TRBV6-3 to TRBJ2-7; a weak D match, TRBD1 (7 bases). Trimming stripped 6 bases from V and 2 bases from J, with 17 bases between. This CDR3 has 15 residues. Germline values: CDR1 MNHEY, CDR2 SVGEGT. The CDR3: CASRTTSRGAYEQYF. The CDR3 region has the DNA TGTGCCAGCAGAACCACTAGCAGGGGGGCCTACGAGCAGTACTTC.

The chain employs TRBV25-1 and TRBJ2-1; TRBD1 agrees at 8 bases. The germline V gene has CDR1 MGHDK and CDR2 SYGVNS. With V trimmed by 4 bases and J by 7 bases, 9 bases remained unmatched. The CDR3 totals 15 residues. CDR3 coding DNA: TGTGCCAGCAGTGGGACAGGGTATTTTGGTAATGAGCAGTTCTTC. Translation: CASSGTGYFGNEQFF.

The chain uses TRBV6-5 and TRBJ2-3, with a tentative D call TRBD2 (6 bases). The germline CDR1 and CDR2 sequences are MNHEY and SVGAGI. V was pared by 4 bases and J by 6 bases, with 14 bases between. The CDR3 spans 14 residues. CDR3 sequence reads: CASSSGLRSDTQYF. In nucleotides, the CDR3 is TGTGCCAGCAGTTCGGGACTCCGGTCGGATACGCAGTATTTT.

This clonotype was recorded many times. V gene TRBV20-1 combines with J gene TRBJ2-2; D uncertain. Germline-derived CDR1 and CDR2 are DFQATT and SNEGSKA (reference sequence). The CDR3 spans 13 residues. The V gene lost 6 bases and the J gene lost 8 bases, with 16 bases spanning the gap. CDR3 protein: CSARTVEPGELFF. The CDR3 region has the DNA TGCAGTGCAAGGACCGTCGAGCCGGGGGAGCTGTTTTTT.

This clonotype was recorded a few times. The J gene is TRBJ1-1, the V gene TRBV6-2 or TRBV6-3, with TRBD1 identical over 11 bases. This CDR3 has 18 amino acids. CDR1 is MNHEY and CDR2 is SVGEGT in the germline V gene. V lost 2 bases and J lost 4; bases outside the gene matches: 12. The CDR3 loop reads CASSYTWGQGVWSTEAFF. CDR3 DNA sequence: TGTGCCAGCAGTTACACATGGGGACAGGGGGTCTGGAGCACTGAAGCTTTCTTT.